One sample yielded the 22 T cell receptor beta chains listed below, sequenced in a study of T cell responses to AZD1222 COVID-19 vaccine (dated by TCRdb to the early 2020s). Sample time point, as interpreted from the label and publication: baseline before first vaccination. Library preparation used the immunoSEQ multiplex PCR assay. TCRdb obtained this table from immuneACCESS and retained in-frame rearrangements with V and J assigned. These tables miss some clones; where compared with another copy, unresolved V genes account for less than half of the shortfall, and the remainder is unexplained. For this sample there are 100,000 to 120,000 clones; 88% appear just once. In total, the top ten clones hold around 1.5% of the sample. Source: peripheral blood, taken on day 0 of AZD1222 vaccination. The source of these receptors is an adult in good health.

To note about this clone: The sample has other DNA sequences that encode this CDR3 too. This chain uses TRBV19 with TRBJ1-1; D gene unclear. Germline V lookup: CDR1 LNHDA, CDR2 SQIVND (reference sequence). The CDR3 contains 12 residues. The V and J ends lost 1 base and 4 bases respectively, with 4 bases between them. CDR3 protein: CASSIGFTEAFF. CDR3 nucleotide sequence: TGTGCCAGTAGTATAGGGTTCACTGAAGCTTTCTTT. Full variable domain (outside the CDR3, taken from reference TRBV19 and TRBJ1-1): DGGITQSPKYLFRKEGQNVTLSCEQNLNHDAMYWYRQDPGQGLRLIYYSQIVNDFQKGDIAEGYSVSREKKESFPLTVTSAQKNPTAFYLCASSIGFTEAFFGQGTRLTVV.

This rearrangement joins TRBV29-1 to TRBJ1-1; D gene unclear. The germline CDR1 and CDR2 sequences are SQVTM and ANQGSEA. V lost 3 bases and J 7 bases, leaving 15 bases between the germline ends. CDR3 length equals 13 residues. In DNA form, the CDR3 reads TGCAGCGTTGATAAAGGACCTCTATTTGAAGCTTTCTTT. Its protein product is CSVDKGPLFEAFF.

The rearrangement links TRBV27 to TRBJ2-7; possibly TRBD1 for D (5 bases). This CDR3 has 15 residues. The ends were cut back, 4 bases at V and 0 bases at J, with 13 bases in the middle. Germline V gene data show CDR1 as MNHEY and CDR2 as SMNVEV (reference sequence). CDR3 nucleotide sequence: TGTGCCAGCAGTTCCTATGACAGACCCTCCTACGAGCAGTACTTC. The encoded protein is CASSSYDRPSYEQYF.

Of note for this clone: The sample has other DNA sequences that encode this CDR3 too. The V and J genes are TRBV29-1 and TRBJ2-2, with 8 bases fitting TRBD2. V lost 6 bases to trimming and J lost 6 bases; unmatched junction nucleotides: 12. Germline loops: CDR1 SQVTM, CDR2 ANQGSEA. The CDR3 runs to 15 residues. The CDR3 protein is CSVITGGSSAGELFF. CDR3 bases: TGCAGCGTGATAACGGGGGGGTCCAGCGCCGGGGAGCTGTTTTTT.

About this clone itself: One end of the junction varies from germline; a read error may be responsible. The chain carries TRBV7-9 and TRBJ1-1, with TRBD1 identical over 9 bases. In germline, CDR1 is SEHNR, CDR2 FQNEAQ (reference sequence). The CDR3 consists of 14 residues. Here the CDR3 DNA reads TGTGCCAGAAGCGGCGGACAGGGGTCTGTGTCGCACCTCTTT. Its protein is CARSGGQGSVSHLF.

This clone was detected only a few times. The J gene is TRBJ1-3, the V gene TRBV19; D is perhaps TRBD1 (5 bases). The V gene's germline CDR1 is LNHDA and CDR2 SQIVND (reference sequence). The CDR3 has 15 amino acids. The V and J ends lost 3 bases and 0 bases respectively, with 9 bases between them. The CDR3 reads CASSISDSSGNTIYF. The CDR3 coding sequence is TGTGCCAGTAGTATTTCTGACAGCTCTGGAAACACCATATATTTT. Combining the CDR3 with reference TRBV19 and TRBJ1-3 gives the whole variable domain DGGITQSPKYLFRKEGQNVTLSCEQNLNHDAMYWYRQDPGQGLRLIYYSQIVNDFQKGDIAEGYSVSREKKESFPLTVTSAQKNPTAFYLCASSISDSSGNTIYFGEGSWLTVV.

The rearrangement joins TRBV5-8 to TRBJ2-7; D assignment may be TRBD1 or TRBD2 (5 bases each). Trimming removed 2 bases from V and 6 bases from J, with 9 bases in between. The CDR3 covers 12 residues. Germline CDR1 and CDR2: SGHTS and YDEGEE. The CDR3, as DNA: TGTGCCAGCAGCTTAGTGAGGGGCGAGCAGTACTTC. It yields the protein CASSLVRGEQYF.

The chain couples TRBV3-1 (or the pseudogene TRBV3-2) to TRBJ1-1; the D is unclear. V shed 3 bases and J shed 6 bases, with 14 bases lying between them. The CDR3 contains 14 residues. The V gene's germline CDR1 is LGHDT and CDR2 YNNKEL (reference sequence). CDR3 sequence: CASSQTPQGPEAFF. CDR3 DNA sequence: TGTGCCAGCAGCCAGACACCTCAAGGTCCTGAAGCTTTCTTT.

The V gene is TRBV21-1, the J gene TRBJ1-1. TRBV21-1 is reported as a pseudogene. CDR3 length: 17 residues. In DNA, the CDR3 is TGTGCCAGCAGCAAACCCCCTCGGGGGGCCGCCTACACTGAAGCTTTCTTT. Encoded protein: CASSKPPRGAAYTEAFF.

The gene calls are TRBV2 and TRBJ2-7, with TRBD1 matching over 7 bases. The CDR3 loop spans 16 amino acids. Germline V gene lookup returns CDR1 SNHLY and CDR2 FYNNEI. Unmatched junction bases numbered 16, after V lost 6 bases and J lost 5 bases. CDR3 in amino acids: CASSQPGTGAPNEQYF. CDR3 coding DNA: TGTGCCAGCAGCCAACCCGGAACAGGGGCACCAAACGAGCAGTACTTC. Looking up the rest from reference TRBV2 and TRBJ2-7 gives the full variable domain: EPEVTQTPSHQVTQMGQEVILRCVPISNHLYFYWYRQILGQKVEFLVSFYNNEISEKSEIFDDQFSVERPDGSNFTLKIRSTKLEDSAMYFCASSQPGTGAPNEQYFGPGTRLTVT.

The chain couples TRBV2 to TRBJ1-2, with 9 bases identical to TRBD1. V shed 6 bases, J shed 5 bases, and the junction held 4 bases outside the gene matches. The CDR3 spans 13 residues. Germline V CDR1 and CDR2: SNHLY, FYNNEI. The CDR3 is CASRVQGAYGYTF. In DNA form, the CDR3 reads TGTGCCAGCAGAGTACAGGGGGCGTATGGCTACACCTTC.

The chain combines TRBV14 with TRBJ2-1, with 10 nucleotides matching TRBD2. CDR1 and CDR2 from the germline V gene are SGHDN and FVKESK. The ends lost 0 bases at V and 12 bases at J; junction bases unmatched: 8. The CDR3 loop spans 15 amino acids. The DNA for the CDR3 is TGTGCCAGCAGCCAAGACCTAGCGGGGGCCTACACGCAGTTCTTC. Protein: CASSQDLAGAYTQFF.

This rearrangement joins TRBV11-2 to TRBJ2-7; 11 positions agree with TRBD2. V trimming: 1 base; J trimming: 6 bases; junction bases outside the gene matches: 5. This CDR3 contains 15 residues. Germline V gene sequence: CDR1 SGHAT, CDR2 FQNNGV. CDR3: CASSLGPLAGGEQYF. The CDR3 DNA is TGTGCCAGCAGCTTAGGGCCCCTAGCGGGAGGCGAGCAGTACTTC.

The genes are TRBV29-1 and TRBJ1-2; D may be TRBD1 (6 bases). This CDR3 has 15 residues. Trimming removed 6 bases at V and 0 bases at J, with 17 bases between. Germline V CDR1 and CDR2: SQVTM, ANQGSEA. The CDR3: CSVIPTGPTNYGYTF. The CDR3 bases are TGCAGCGTCATACCAACAGGGCCCACTAACTATGGCTACACCTTC.

The V gene is TRBV1, the J gene TRBJ1-3. TRBV1 constitutes a pseudogene. The CDR3 sequence is 19 residues long. CDR3 nucleotides: TGCACCAGCAGCCAAGGATTGTGGGAGACGAAGGGAACTGGAAACACCATATATTTT. Protein product: CTSSQGLWETKGTGNTIYF.

J is TRBJ1-2 and V is TRBV10-2, with TRBD1 as a possible D gene (6 bases). Between the trimmed V and J ends, which lost 8 bases and 0 bases, there was a span of 10 bases. The CDR3 has 13 amino acids. CDR1 and CDR2 (germline): WSHSY, SAAADI. The CDR3 nucleotides are TGCGCCAGCGGACAGCTTACTAACTATGGCTACACCTTC. The encoded protein is CASGQLTNYGYTF.

The chain is built from TRBV5-1 and TRBJ1-2; D gene unclear. Germline V gives CDR1 SGHRS, CDR2 YFSETQ. CDR3 length: 15 amino acids. V lost 7 bases and J 0 bases, leaving 16 bases between the germline ends. Here the CDR3 DNA reads TGCGCCAGCTCGGGGATTAGTGGAGCTAACTATGGCTACACCTTC. Protein sequence: CASSGISGANYGYTF.

The chain uses TRBV2 and TRBJ1-5, with D perhaps matching TRBD1 (6 bases). The J call is doubtful: the DNA matches TRBJ2-3 better. CDR1 is SNHLY and CDR2 is FYNNEI in the germline V gene. This CDR3 region has 13 residues. CDR3 residues: CASSQQGGQPQYF. The CDR3 nucleotides read TGTGCCAGCAGTCAACAGGGTGGTCAGCCCCAGTATTTT.

V gene TRBV12-3 or TRBV12-4 combines with J gene TRBJ1-6; D call uncertain. Trimming took 2 bases from V and 10 from J, leaving 9 bases between them. There are 13 residues in the CDR3. The CDR3 region has the DNA TGTGCCAGCAGTTTAAGTGTTGAATCACCCCTCCACTTT. The encoded protein is CASSLSVESPLHF.

The V and J genes are TRBV18 and TRBJ2-5, with 10 positions matching TRBD2. The germline V gene encodes CDR1 KGHSH and CDR2 LQKENI. This CDR3 is 15 amino acids long. V was clipped by 5 bases and J by 0 bases; unmatched bases: 3. The CDR3 sequence is CASSWTSGNQETQYF. DNA for the CDR3: TGTGCCAGCTCATGGACTAGCGGAAACCAAGAGACCCAGTACTTC.

The chain combines TRBV19 with TRBJ1-2; unclear D gene. With 5 bases removed from V and 5 bases from J, the gap between germline ends came to 24 bases. Germline V gene sequence: CDR1 LNHDA, CDR2 SQIVND (reference sequence). The length of the CDR3 is 17 residues. CDR3 in amino acids: CASSPREAGNLLYGYTF. The CDR3 bases are TGTGCCAGTAGTCCCCGGGAGGCGGGCAACCTTCTATATGGCTACACCTTC. Variable domain in full (rest from reference TRBV19 and TRBJ1-2): DGGITQSPKYLFRKEGQNVTLSCEQNLNHDAMYWYRQDPGQGLRLIYYSQIVNDFQKGDIAEGYSVSREKKESFPLTVTSAQKNPTAFYLCASSPREAGNLLYGYTFGSGTRLTVV.

This clone was detected once. The chain has TRBV6-1 and TRBJ2-7; 9 bases are a match to TRBD1. Germline values: CDR1 MNHNS, CDR2 SASEGT. This CDR3 spans 13 amino acids. V shed 2 bases, J shed 9 bases, and the junction held 5 bases outside the gene matches. CDR3 coding DNA: TGTGCCAGCAGTGAACAGACAGGGGGAGGGCAGTACTTC. Amino acids: CASSEQTGGGQYF.